The clone carrying this T cell receptor (beta chain) is a singleton in its sample. The target antigen is unknown. Every TCR beta cDNA library bore unique molecular identifiers. Each CDR3 protein gets one entry after TCRdb re-called the PCR reads with MiXCR. The top ten hold 1.5% to 2% of the sample, which has 450,000 to 650,000 distinct CDR3 sequences, around 44% seen once. Germline values: CDR1 SGHKS, CDR2 YYEKEE (reference sequence). The J segment lost 2 bases and the V segment lost 4 bases, leaving 4 bases of the junction unmatched. The CDR3 consists of 14 residues. The sample belongs to a study of post-analysis software for immune sequencing data. Findings of the study overall: With TRBV5-6, TRBV5-1 and TRBV20-1 included, about five TRBV segments were more frequent in patients than in controls.

Sequenced: blood. The clonotype was recovered from a girl aged 5-17 years with multiple sclerosis. The chain couples TRBV5-5 to TRBJ2-3, with 7 bases aligning to TRBD2. CDR3 residues: CASSLAVATDTQYF. CDR3 sequence (DNA): TGTGCCAGCAGCCTAGCGGTGGCCACAGATACGCAGTATTTT. Full variable domain (remainder filled in from reference TRBV5-5 and TRBJ2-3): DAGVTQSPTHLIKTRGQQVTLRCSPISGHKSVSWYQQVLGQGPQFIFQYYEKEERGRGNFPDRFSARQFPNYSSELNVNALLLGDSALYLCASSLAVATDTQYFGPGTRLTVL.